These 18 T cell receptor beta chains share one sample of origin, sequenced in a study of blood T cells in healthy people across ages. Primers used in a second PCR of roughly 7 to 12 cycles were a sample-barcoded 5' primer and a J-beta primer mix. From the 5' RACE reads, TCRdb called clonotypes with MiXCR, one entry per CDR3 protein. This table has around 500,000 distinct CDR3 sequences, 47% appearing once. The sequenced material came from blood. All receptors come from a man older than 75 in good health.

This clonotype has a count of ten or more. This chain uses TRBV12-3 or TRBV12-4 with TRBJ2-3; D is ambiguous. The V end lost 3 bases, the J end lost 2 bases, and 6 bases lay between the germline ends. The CDR3 has 13 residues. CDR3 loop: CASSFGNTDTQYF. CDR3 nucleotide sequence: TGTGCCAGCAGTTTTGGCAACACAGATACGCAGTATTTT.

The gene calls are TRBV20-1 and TRBJ1-1; D unclear. The V gene's germline CDR1 is DFQATT and CDR2 SNEGSKA (reference sequence). The CDR3 is 12 amino acids. The germline V and J ends were trimmed by 3 bases and 1 base, with 6 bases remaining between them. The CDR3 DNA reads as TGCAGTGCTAGTGCCGGGAACACTGAAGCTTTCTTT. Protein: CSASAGNTEAFF.

This clonotype has just a few counts. The rearrangement links TRBV5-1 to TRBJ2-1, with 14 bases identical to TRBD2. The CDR3 is made up of 19 amino acids. Trimming cost V 4 bases and J 0 bases; bases outside gene matches: 9. Germline CDR1 and CDR2: SGHRS and YFSETQ. CDR3 in amino acids: CASSTGTSGRPSSYNEQFF. For the CDR3, the DNA is TGCGCCAGCAGCACCGGGACTAGCGGGAGACCTAGCTCCTACAATGAGCAGTTCTTC.

CDR3 sequence: CASSRTVLNSPLHF. CDR3 in DNA: TGTGCCAGCAGTAGGACGGTACTAAATTCACCCCTCCACTTT. The rearrangement joins TRBV2 to TRBJ1-6; D gene uncertain. CDR1 SNHLY and CDR2 FYNNEI come from the germline V gene. V dropped 5 bases and J dropped 7 bases, with 12 bases sitting between them. This CDR3 spans 14 amino acids. Variable domain in full (rest from reference TRBV2 and TRBJ1-6): EPEVTQTPSHQVTQMGQEVILRCVPISNHLYFYWYRQILGQKVEFLVSFYNNEISEKSEIFDDQFSVERPDGSNFTLKIRSTKLEDSAMYFCASSRTVLNSPLHFGNGTRLTVT.

The chain has TRBV20-1 and TRBJ1-6; the D is unclear. Germline CDR1 DFQATT, CDR2 SNEGSKA (reference sequence). Trimming cost V 4 bases and J 0 bases, with 7 bases left between them. This CDR3 has 14 residues. The CDR3 protein is CSAKSGSYNSPLHF. The CDR3 DNA reads TGCAGTGCTAAATCTGGCTCCTATAATTCACCCCTCCACTTT.

This clonotype was seen only a few times. The chain combines TRBV6-6 with TRBJ1-2, with a tentative D call TRBD1 (5 bases). V was trimmed by 7 bases and J by 10 bases, leaving 16 bases between them. Germline CDR1 and CDR2: MNHNY and SVGAGI (reference sequence). The CDR3 has 12 amino acids. The CDR3 nucleotides are TGTGCCAGCATAGGGGAGGGGATAAACTACACCTTC. Encoded protein: CASIGEGINYTF.

With respect to this clonotype: A read error may be the cause here, since a much bigger clone is one base away. The chain recombines TRBV7-8 with TRBJ1-4; D may be TRBD1 (5 bases). The V and J ends lost 4 bases and 2 bases respectively, with 11 bases between them. This CDR3 has 15 amino acids. Germline lookup yields CDR1 SGHVS and CDR2 FQNEAQ. The CDR3 sequence: CASSSGESTNEKLFF. CDR3 DNA sequence: TGTGCCAGCAGCTCGGGGGAGTCGACTAATGAAAAACTGTTTTTT.

The chain has TRBV10-3 and TRBJ2-3; D is ambiguous. Germline CDR1 is ENHRY and CDR2 is SYGVKD. The CDR3 consists of 14 residues. V was cut by 0 bases and J by 2 bases, with 6 bases left in between. The CDR3 nucleotides are TGTGCCATCAGTGAGTCGCCAGACACAGATACGCAGTATTTT. Amino acids: CAISESPDTDTQYF.

The chain couples TRBV2 to TRBJ2-3; D remains unclear. Trimming removed 4 bases from V and 8 bases from J, with 19 bases in between. CDR3 size: 15 residues. Germline-derived CDR1 and CDR2 are SNHLY and FYNNEI. The CDR3 DNA is TGTGCCAGCAGTGTCCTTCCGAAAAGGGCAGGTACGCAGTATTTT. It is translated as CASSVLPKRAGTQYF.

V is TRBV5-1 and J is TRBJ1-5; no clear D gene. The germline V gene has CDR1 SGHRS and CDR2 YFSETQ. Between the trimmed V and J ends, which lost 7 bases and 2 bases, there was a span of 13 bases. The CDR3 totals 14 residues. This CDR3 is CASGEGLGNQPQHF. In DNA form, the CDR3 reads TGCGCCAGCGGCGAAGGGCTCGGCAATCAGCCCCAGCATTTT.

V is TRBV6-2 or TRBV6-3 and J is TRBJ2-7; tentative D call: TRBD1 (5 bases). V was clipped by 5 bases and J by 2 bases, with 10 bases between them. This CDR3 is 13 amino acids long. Germline V gene data show CDR1 as MNHEY and CDR2 as SVGEGT. The chain's CDR3 is CASSTRTPYEQYF. In DNA, the CDR3 is TGTGCCAGCAGTACCCGGACACCCTACGAGCAGTACTTC.

The chain is built from TRBV27 and TRBJ2-1; the D is unclear. Deletions cut 3 bases from V and 10 bases from J, with 19 bases between. Germline V CDR1 and CDR2: MNHEY, SMNVEV (reference sequence). The CDR3 length is 15 residues. The CDR3, as DNA: TGTGCCAGCAGTTTCCGGGCCCGGTTAATGGTCGAGCAGTTCTTC. Residues: CASSFRARLMVEQFF.

The CDR3 DNA is TGTGCCAGCAGCTTAGTTAAGGGGACTAGCGGGTTTTCCTACGAGCAGTACTTC. It specifies CASSLVKGTSGFSYEQYF. This sequence joins TRBV7-2 and TRBJ2-7; TRBD2 aligns across 12 bases. The CDR3 loop spans 18 amino acids. CDR1 and CDR2 (germline): SGHTA, FQGNSA. J gave up 1 base and V 1 base, and 8 bases lay outside the gene matches.

In this sample, this clonotype turned up once. The chain has TRBV30 and TRBJ2-2; D may correspond to TRBD1 or TRBD2 (5 bases each). The CDR3 totals 16 residues. Germline-derived CDR1 and CDR2 are GTSNPN and SVGIG (reference sequence). Deletions cut 4 bases from V and 4 bases from J, with 19 bases between. The CDR3 nucleotides are TGTGCCTGGACCCAAACAAGAACGGGGCGCACCGGGGAGCTGTTTTTT. Amino acids: CAWTQTRTGRTGELFF.

The chain joins TRBV28 to TRBJ1-1, with unresolved D. Between the trimmed V and J ends, which lost 5 bases and 4 bases, there was a span of 11 bases. Looked up from germline, CDR1 is MDHEN and CDR2 is SYDVKM. The CDR3 is 13 residues long. CDR3 coding DNA: TGTGCCAGCAGTCTCAGGACTCCCACTGAAGCTTTCTTT. This encodes CASSLRTPTEAFF.

V is TRBV10-3 and J is TRBJ2-7, with TRBD1 identical over 12 bases. There are 14 residues in the CDR3. Germline V gene lookup returns CDR1 ENHRY and CDR2 SYGVKD. The trim removed 9 bases at V and 7 bases at J, leaving 10 bases unmatched. CDR3 amino acids: CAMAAGTGGEEQYF. The CDR3 DNA sequence: TGTGCCATGGCCGCCGGGACAGGGGGCGAAGAGCAGTACTTC.

This clonotype occurred a few times. V and J are TRBV7-2 and TRBJ2-7; TRBD1 aligns across 11 bases. CDR1 and CDR2 from the germline V gene are SGHTA and FQGNSA. The CDR3 length is 15 residues. Trimming cost V 0 bases and J 2 bases; bases outside gene matches: 0. The CDR3 loop reads CASSLAGQGAYEQYF. CDR3 sequence (DNA): TGTGCCAGCAGCTTAGCGGGACAGGGGGCCTACGAGCAGTACTTC.

The rearrangement links TRBV20-1 to TRBJ2-2; no firm D call. Trimming removed 7 bases from V and 5 bases from J, with 17 bases in between. This CDR3 spans 14 amino acids. CDR1 DFQATT and CDR2 SNEGSKA come from the germline V gene (reference sequence). CDR3 protein: CSVRRSGGTGELFF. The CDR3 nucleotides are TGCAGTGTTAGGCGGTCAGGCGGAACCGGGGAGCTGTTTTTT.